This T cell receptor (beta chain) was observed in a study of human T cells and chemical hapten exposure (dated by TCRdb to the early 2020s). For the wider study: For sensitization, 2% DPC in acetone was applied to an approximately 2 cm by approximately 2 cm area of upper inner arm skin. Patients additionally received weekly therapeutic DPC doses to the scalp throughout the approximately 22-week study period. Patch tests used Finn chambers with 0.01% DPC on the upper back, scored after 6 days by International Contact Dermatitis Research Group standards. Most of the patients in the cohort were female, and the cohort covered alopecia areata with under or over 50% scalp involvement, alopecia totalis and alopecia universalis. Libraries were pooled for sequencing, and variation in per-sample TCR yields was attributed mainly to small differences in library volumes within the pool. In alopecia patients, the study followed how the peripheral blood TCR repertoire changed in vivo over primary and secondary sensitization to diphenylcyclopropenone (DPC), a hapten. Blood samples were taken from patients before sensitization (week 0) and at 2, 6 and about 24 weeks after DPC sensitization. Blood for TCR sequencing was provided by twenty-nine alopecia patients at one to four time points (pre-sensitization, 2, 6 and 24 weeks). Points the paper makes about the study in general: The number of PT1 expanded TCRs positively correlated with patch test score, significant at thresholds 8, 16 and 32 but not 4. DPC sensitization did not change the number of TCRs with a frequency above 1 in 1000, and there was no evidence of changes in global repertoire structure. Significantly more large CDR3 similarity clusters were formed by expanded TCRs than by pre-sensitization or healthy control sets, consistent with antigen-driven responses. Repeated subsampling changed both the strength of the expansion versus patch-test correlation and the threshold at which the correlation became significant. Because every patient had alopecia, a presumed autoimmune disease, the patients' immune response might differ from that of healthy individuals.

Library creation used RACE. TCRdb shows the sequencer as NextSeq 500. Library preparation attached unique molecular identifiers to individual cDNA molecules for quantitative, reproducible TCR counting. Both TCR alpha and TCR beta chains were sequenced from each blood RNA sample. As for the authors' bioinformatics: The median number of TCRs per sample was 90,000 to 100,000, ranging from about 20,000 to 750,000. The Decombinator software suite was used to annotate V, J and CDR3 in the TCR reads. To make PS versus PT1 abundance plots, every sample was subsampled to the same number of TCRs (28,000). TCRs were defined as expanded if absent before sensitization and observed at least eight times at the 2-week time point. TCRdb trimmed public reads at Q25 via fastp, called clones via MiXCR and kept in-frame beta chains. A single entry per CDR3 protein holds the most common genes and DNA from its merged rows. These V and J calls originate from TCRdb's pipeline instead of the authors' own analysis. The sample records over 70,000 distinct CDR3 sequences, 11% of which are singletons. Around 1.1% of the sample belongs to the ten largest clones.

The time point label on this specimen signifies: patch test 3, about 24 weeks after DPC sensitization. The treatment or condition label here, explained by the study, means: therapeutic diphenylcyclopropenone sensitization with weekly scalp DPC. At every patch-test visit, the blood draw took place before the patch test was put on. Patients were eligible if aged 18 to 70, diagnosed with alopecia and judged suitable for DPC therapy, and pregnant patients were excluded. Unfractionated whole blood was collected in Tempus Blood RNA tubes, and total RNA was extracted from that blood. The sample holds a few counts of this clonotype. The antigen it recognizes is unknown. No much larger clone exists at a distance of one base, and base qualities are not known. CDR1 and CDR2 were assigned from the germline V gene as MDHEN and SYDVKM. V sheds 8 bases and J sheds 8 bases, leaving 16 bases between their ends. Including the terminal cysteine and phenylalanine, the CDR3 comprises 13 residues. Solely the CDR3 DNA is kept, with 39 bases framed from the first base.

The TCR comes from a woman in her twenties or thirties with alopecia areata. Some clones in this sample may be carry-over from other donors' samples. The sequence links TRBV28 to TRBJ2-1; the D gene cannot be resolved reliably. The sample consisted of whole blood, taken in connection with sensitization to the hapten diphenylcyclopropenone (DPC). The base sequence is TGTGCCAGCTTGAGGCTAGTTCCCCATGAGCAGTTCTTC. This sequence encodes CASLRLVPHEQFF.